This T cell receptor beta chain originates from a study of cytotoxic CD8 clonotypes in ibrutinib-treated CLL. The study's findings and limits: Baseline-level clonality went beyond age-matched healthy donors and moved in step with circulating CD8+ T-cell counts.

This clone was observed a single time. Its antigen is still unknown. This CDR3 has 16 residues. Produced via immunoSEQ multiplex PCR; TCRdb's table is partial and in-frame only. The profile shows approximately 170,000 clones, 70% to 90% of them singletons. The clonotype was recovered from a human donor with chronic lymphocytic leukemia. The genes are TRBV7-5 and TRBJ2-2; TRBD2, the D gene given by the table, was not confirmed from the DNA. TRBV7-5 is a listed pseudogene. Sequencing was performed on PBMCs, taken at disease progression, from a patient treated with ibrutinib. CDR3 in DNA: TGTGTCAGAAGCCCAGGGACTAGCGATAACACCGGGGAGCTGTTTTTT. Encoded protein: CVRSPGTSDNTGELFF.